Below are 27 T cell receptor beta chains sequenced from a single sample in a study of tumor-infiltrating lymphocytes in primary liver carcinoma. In addition to blood RNA drawn from unsorted whole blood, germline DNA was extracted. The template, around 540 ng total RNA, yielded TCR beta cDNA made with a constant-region primer. Generation of the TCR beta libraries relied on three nested multiplex PCR rounds using slightly modified ARM-PCR. Primers for the first two PCR rounds were TRBV1-TRBV30 forward primers and a C-beta reverse primer (roughly 9 cycles per round). TCRdb reprocessed the multiplex PCR reads with MiXCR, giving one entry per CDR3 protein. The sample has around 330,000 distinct CDR3 sequences, more than 55% seen once. Sample: peripheral blood. The origin of the receptors is a woman under 40 with primary liver carcinoma and hepatitis B virus infection.

This clonotype was seen repeatedly, ten times or more. The DNA for the CDR3 is TGTGCCAGCAGTTACTCGAATCCAGGGGTGAATTCACCCCTCCACTTT. This gives the protein CASSYSNPGVNSPLHF. V gene TRBV6-6 combines with J gene TRBJ1-6; D might be TRBD1 (6 bases). The CDR3 has 16 residues. From germline, CDR1 is MNHNY and CDR2 SVGAGI (reference sequence). Trimming removed 0 bases from V and 7 bases from J, with 13 bases in between.

Of note for this clonotype: One end of the junction is discordant with germline, which a read error may explain. The chain recombines TRBV6-1 with TRBJ2-7, with D possibly being TRBD1 (6 bases). CDR1 is MNHNS, CDR2 SASEGT, per germline. The length of the CDR3 is 13 residues. The CDR3 loop is CTSRFNRDYEQYF. Written as DNA, the CDR3 is TGTACCAGCAGATTTAACAGGGACTACGAGCAGTACTTC.

CDR3 protein: CASLQTRQGEQYF. CDR3 nucleotide sequence: TGTGCCAGCCTGCAAACTCGACAGGGCGAGCAGTACTTC. The V and J genes are TRBV7-8 and TRBJ2-7; 7 bases match TRBD1. Germline CDR1 SGHVS, CDR2 FQNEAQ. The ends lost 8 bases at V and 6 bases at J; junction bases unmatched: 10. This CDR3 is 13 amino acids long.

J is TRBJ1-4 and V is TRBV9; weak D call: TRBD1 (6 bases). The CDR3 spans 15 residues. Trimming cost V 4 bases and J 3 bases, with 13 bases left between them. Germline CDR1 is SGDLS and CDR2 is YYNGEE. CDR3 sequence: CASSPQGSSNEKLFF. The CDR3 nucleotides are TGTGCCAGCAGCCCCCAGGGGTCCTCTAATGAAAAACTGTTTTTT.

Concerning this clonotype itself: The junction shows a germline mismatch at one end, possibly a read error. V usage is TRBV6-1 and J usage is TRBJ1-1; D possibly corresponds to TRBD1 (5 bases). The CDR3 has 17 residues. Germline-derived CDR1 and CDR2 are MNHNS and SASEGT. The CDR3 DNA reads as TGTGCCAGCACTGAAGCGCTTCAGGGCGGCGGGAGCACTGAAGCTTTCTTT. The encoded protein is CASTEALQGGGSTEAFF.

In the case of this clonotype: A clone one base away is much larger, so this may be a read error. The chain uses TRBV4-3 and TRBJ2-1, with D unclear. V lost 0 bases to trimming and J lost 10 bases, with 10 bases between them. This CDR3 region has 13 residues. From germline, CDR1 is LGHNA and CDR2 YSLEER. For the CDR3, the DNA is TGCGCCAGCAGCCAAGATCCCGAACAGGAGCAGTTCTTC. Residues: CASSQDPEQEQFF.

About this clonotype: Given a much more abundant clone one base away, this may be a read error. This rearrangement joins TRBV4-3 to TRBJ2-3; D is perhaps TRBD1 or TRBD2 (5 bases each). Germline CDR1 LGHNA, CDR2 YSLEER. Trimming left V 6 bases short and J 0 bases short, with 13 bases between. The CDR3 sequence is 15 residues long. The CDR3 reads CASRLGRDSTDTQYF. The CDR3 nucleotides read TGCGCCAGCAGACTCGGACGGGACAGCACAGATACGCAGTATTTT.

This clonotype was seen many times. This rearrangement joins TRBV7-9 to TRBJ2-3, with D possibly matching TRBD1 (5 bases). Germline V gene sequence: CDR1 SEHNR, CDR2 FQNEAQ (reference sequence). The CDR3 is 17 amino acids. Trimming cost V 5 bases and J 4 bases, with 22 bases left between them. CDR3 DNA: TGTGCCAGCAGCCTGATACGGACACAAAGGGCTGCAGATACGCAGTATTTT. Its protein product is CASSLIRTQRAADTQYF.

Only a few counts were recorded for this clonotype. The chain carries TRBV5-6 and TRBJ2-4, with 12 bases lining up with TRBD1. Germline loops: CDR1 SGHDT, CDR2 YYEEEE. V trimming: 3 bases; J trimming: 7 bases; junction bases outside the gene matches: 2. The CDR3 loop spans 14 amino acids. CDR3 in DNA: TGTGCCAGCAGCTGGGGACAGGGGGCGAACATTCAGTACTTC. It yields the protein CASSWGQGANIQYF.

Points on this clonotype: A read error may account for a junction end that differs from germline. The chain employs TRBV12-3 or TRBV12-4 and TRBJ2-5; 9 nucleotides line up with TRBD1. This CDR3 spans 13 amino acids. CDR3 bases: TGTGCCAACAGTCGGGACAGGGTGGAGACCCAGTACTTC. This sequence encodes CANSRDRVETQYF.

In regard to this clonotype: Relative to the germline gene, one junction end is altered; a read error may explain this. The gene calls are TRBV4-2 and TRBJ2-2; 10 bases are shared with TRBD2. The CDR3 is made up of 16 amino acids. CDR1 and CDR2 from the germline V gene are LGHNA and YNFKEQ. Here the CDR3 DNA reads TGTGCCAGCAGTCAAGAATTTGCTAGCGGGAGCGGGGGGCTGTTTTTT. Translation gives CASSQEFASGSGGLFF.

With respect to this clonotype: This may be a read error, as it is one base from a much larger clone. The chain is built from TRBV4-2 and TRBJ1-2, with D possibly TRBD1 on 6 matching bases. The CDR3 totals 16 residues. Germline loops: CDR1 LGHNA, CDR2 YNFKEQ. CDR3 DNA: TGTGCCAGCAGCCAAAATGCGGGGGGCTCGGACTATGGCTACATCTTC. It translates to CASSQNAGGSDYGYIF.

With respect to this clonotype: An end of the junction differs from the germline gene, which may be a read error. The rearrangement links TRBV4-2 to TRBJ2-3; weak D call: TRBD2 (6 bases). The CDR3 spans 15 residues. Germline values: CDR1 LGHNA, CDR2 YNFKEQ. The CDR3 DNA is TGTGCCAGCAGCCAAGAGACCGGGAGCATAGATACGCAGTATTTT. Residues: CASSQETGSIDTQYF.

This clonotype appeared a few times. V usage is TRBV29-1 and J usage is TRBJ2-2; D is undetermined. The CDR3 extends over 14 amino acids. V was clipped by 1 base and J by 4 bases, with 10 bases between them. Germline values: CDR1 SQVTM, CDR2 ANQGSEA. CDR3: CSVEVGSATGELFF. The DNA for the CDR3 is TGCAGCGTTGAAGTTGGGTCTGCCACCGGGGAGCTGTTTTTT.

The rearrangement joins TRBV2 to TRBJ2-6; no clear D. Germline CDR1 and CDR2: SNHLY and FYNNEI. This CDR3 has 15 residues. Trimming cost V 3 bases and J 0 bases, with 6 bases left between them. Here the CDR3 reads CASSDGNSGANVLTF. The CDR3 DNA sequence: TGTGCCAGCAGTGATGGGAACTCTGGGGCCAACGTCCTGACTTTC.

This clonotype was counted between two and nine times. The J gene is TRBJ2-1, the V gene TRBV10-3; D remains unclear. The CDR3 sequence is 15 residues long. With 3 bases removed from V and 2 bases from J, the gap between germline ends came to 11 bases. The germline V gene has CDR1 ENHRY and CDR2 SYGVKD. CDR3 sequence reads: CAISESLKPYNEQFF. The CDR3 DNA follows: TGTGCCATCAGTGAAAGCTTGAAGCCCTACAATGAGCAGTTCTTC.

The chain combines TRBV11-3 with TRBJ2-3; a possible D gene is TRBD1 (6 bases). V was pared by 5 bases and J by 3 bases, with 18 bases between. Germline V gene data show CDR1 as SGHNT and CDR2 as YENEEA. The CDR3 is made up of 16 amino acids. DNA of the CDR3: TGTGCCAGCAGCACCGGACAGCGCTCGAGTACAGATACGCAGTATTTT. This encodes CASSTGQRSSTDTQYF.

V gene TRBV12-3 or TRBV12-4 combines with J gene TRBJ2-1; 8 bases are a match to TRBD2. The CDR3 totals 17 residues. V dropped 4 bases and J dropped 6; count of bases not matched to a gene: 14. In DNA form, the CDR3 reads TGTGCCAGCAGTTATAACCCCTCGGGACTAGTCCTCAATGAGCAGTTCTTC. Translation gives CASSYNPSGLVLNEQFF.

This clonotype was recorded many times. The gene calls are TRBV11-2 and TRBJ1-1; D remains unclear. The CDR3 contains 16 residues. V lost 11 bases, J lost 3 bases, and 25 bases lay in between. The germline V gene encodes CDR1 SGHAT and CDR2 FQNNGV. The CDR3 DNA reads as TGTGCCTTTGACGACGGTCGCGGCGGTCTCCACACTGAAGCTTTCTTT. Translation: CAFDDGRGGLHTEAFF.

This clonotype was counted a few times. The V gene is TRBV6-1, the J gene TRBJ1-5, with 7 nucleotides matching TRBD1. CDR1 and CDR2 from the germline V gene are MNHNS and SASEGT. Trimming took 7 bases from V and 2 from J; bases not matched to a gene: 17. The CDR3 is 18 residues long. The CDR3 bases are TGTGCCAGCACTAAAGGGGACAGCCTCTCACGGGGCAATCAGCCCCAGCATTTT. Protein product: CASTKGDSLSRGNQPQHF.

This clonotype was counted ten times or more. This rearrangement joins TRBV29-1 to TRBJ2-2, with no clear D. Trimming took 4 bases from V and 4 from J, leaving 7 bases between them. The CDR3 covers 12 residues. Germline V lookup: CDR1 SQVTM, CDR2 ANQGSEA. The CDR3 bases are TGCAGCGTTGCCTGGGTCACCGGGGAGCTGTTTTTT. It codes for CSVAWVTGELFF.

The J gene is TRBJ2-3, the V gene TRBV5-5; the D is unclear. From germline, CDR1 is SGHKS and CDR2 YYEKEE (reference sequence). Trimming removed 1 base at V and 2 bases at J, with 8 bases between. This CDR3 region has 14 residues. For the CDR3, the DNA is TGTGCCAGCAGCTTGCCCCAGGCCACAGATACGCAGTATTTT. This sequence encodes CASSLPQATDTQYF. The full variable domain, with the rest looked up from reference TRBV5-5 and TRBJ2-3, is DAGVTQSPTHLIKTRGQQVTLRCSPISGHKSVSWYQQVLGQGPQFIFQYYEKEERGRGNFPDRFSARQFPNYSSELNVNALLLGDSALYLCASSLPQATDTQYFGPGTRLTVL.

This clonotype has a handful of counts. This chain connects TRBV28 to TRBJ2-7; 7 bases map to TRBD2. Per germline, CDR1 MDHEN and CDR2 SYDVKM. The trim removed 2 bases at V and 0 bases at J, leaving 7 bases unmatched. This CDR3 has 16 residues. As DNA, the CDR3 is TGTGCCAGCAGTTTAGCGGGGGTGAGCGGCTCCTACGAGCAGTACTTC. Protein product: CASSLAGVSGSYEQYF.

Ten or more counts support this clonotype. For the CDR3, the DNA is TGTGCCAGCAGCTTAGTTGGGGCGGGGTTGGATACGCAGTATTTT. The encoded protein is CASSLVGAGLDTQYF. J is TRBJ2-3 and V is TRBV11-2; a weak D match, TRBD2 (6 bases). CDR3 length: 15 residues. Trimming took off 1 base at V and 6 bases at J, with 14 bases between the two ends. CDR1 is SGHAT and CDR2 is FQNNGV in the germline V gene.

This clonotype was seen repeatedly, ten times or more. V usage is TRBV28 and J usage is TRBJ1-1; tentatively, D is TRBD1 (6 bases). Trimming removed 7 bases from V and 1 base from J, with 10 bases in between. The CDR3 spans 13 residues. Germline V CDR1 and CDR2: MDHEN, SYDVKM. The CDR3 region has the DNA TGTGCCAGCACCTTGACAGGGAACACTGAAGCTTTCTTT. Amino acids: CASTLTGNTEAFF.

This clonotype has a handful of counts. A much larger clone is a single base away; this may be a read error. The chain combines TRBV7-9 with TRBJ2-7; TRBD1 agrees at 8 bases. The V and J ends lost 4 bases and 3 bases, in that order; junction bases with no gene match: 2. The CDR3 runs to 13 residues. In germline, CDR1 is SEHNR, CDR2 FQNEAQ (reference sequence). The CDR3 spells CASSSGQDYEQYF. The CDR3 nucleotides are TGTGCCAGCAGCTCGGGACAGGACTACGAGCAGTACTTC.

In this sample, this clonotype turned up once. A much larger clone lies a single base off, so this may be a read error. This chain uses TRBV12-3 or TRBV12-4 with TRBJ1-2; 9 nucleotides agree with TRBD1. This CDR3 region has 14 residues. CDR3 loop: CDSSPQQGAHGYTF. The CDR3 DNA is TGTGACAGCAGTCCTCAACAGGGGGCCCATGGCTACACCTTC.